This is a list of T cell receptor beta chains from one sample in a study of vaccination and CD4 T cells after COVID-19. Via MiXCR, TCRdb re-called the PCR reads, giving one row per CDR3 protein. The sample lists over 10,000 distinct CDR3 sequences; roughly 54% were seen once. Their antigens are not known. Material for sequencing was CD4+ T cells from blood, cultured in vitro. These receptors were taken from a human donor who had recovered from COVID-19. The CDR3 runs from the conserved cysteine through the conserved F or W. The D gene is left open where the match is weak. Part of the rows lack a size; the others show once, few, many or a class for expanded clones.

D gene: NA; J gene: TRBJ2-7; V gene: TRBV19; clone size: once; CDR3 DNA: TGTGCCAGTAAAAACAGGGGTTTCGGGAGCTCCTACGAGCAGTACTTC; CDR3 protein: CASKNRGFGSSYEQYF
D gene: NA; J gene: TRBJ2-3; V gene: TRBV6-5; clone size: NA; CDR3 DNA: TGTGCCAGCAGTTCCCCCACAGATACGCAGTATTTT; CDR3 protein: CASSSPTDTQYF
D gene: TRBD2; J gene: TRBJ2-2; V gene: TRBV24-1; clone size: NA; CDR3 DNA: TGTGCCACCAGTGATGCCCCCTCAGCGGGAGGTACCGGGGAGCTGTTTTTT; CDR3 protein: CATSDAPSAGGTGELFF
D gene: TRBD2; J gene: TRBJ2-2; V gene: TRBV28; clone size: NA; CDR3 DNA: TGTGCCAGCAGCGGACTAGCGAAGAGGGAGCTGTTTTTT; CDR3 protein: CASSGLAKRELFF
D gene: TRBD2; J gene: TRBJ2-2; V gene: TRBV19; clone size: NA; CDR3 DNA: TGTGCCAGTAGTAGACTAGCGGGGGGGCCGGTCGGGGAGCTGTTTTTT; CDR3 protein: CASSRLAGGPVGELFF
D gene: NA; J gene: TRBJ1-1; V gene: TRBV10-3; clone size: few; CDR3 DNA: TGTGCCATCAGTGAGTCGTCAGGGTGGGCTTTCTTT; CDR3 protein: CAISESSGWAFF
D gene: NA; J gene: TRBJ2-3; V gene: TRBV7-2; clone size: NA; CDR3 DNA: TGTGCCAGCAGCTTATTGACGAGCACAGATACGCAGTATTTT; CDR3 protein: CASSLLTSTDTQYF
D gene: NA; J gene: TRBJ1-5; V gene: TRBV20-1; clone size: NA; CDR3 DNA: TGCAGTGCTAGCCGGGGCTCTCGGCCCCAGCATTTT; CDR3 protein: CSASRGSRPQHF
D gene: NA; J gene: TRBJ1-1; V gene: TRBV11-3; clone size: NA; CDR3 DNA: TGTGCCAGCAGCTTAGGCAGGTATGAAGCTTTCTTT; CDR3 protein: CASSLGRYEAFF
D gene: NA; J gene: TRBJ2-7; V gene: TRBV11-3; clone size: NA; CDR3 DNA: TGTGCCAGCAGCTTAGATCGCTCCTACGAGCAGTACTTC; CDR3 protein: CASSLDRSYEQYF
D gene: NA; J gene: TRBJ2-7; V gene: TRBV21-1; clone size: NA; CDR3 DNA: TGTGCCAGCAGCAACCCGGCCCGGGAACTATACGAGCAGTACTTC; CDR3 protein: CASSNPARELYEQYF
D gene: NA; J gene: TRBJ1-5; V gene: TRBV6-1; clone size: NA; CDR3 DNA: TGTGCCAGCAGTGAAAGGGGGAGCAATCAGCCCCAGCATTTT; CDR3 protein: CASSERGSNQPQHF
D gene: NA; J gene: TRBJ2-7; V gene: TRBV7-2; clone size: NA; CDR3 DNA: TGTGCCAGCAGCTTAGCGTCAGTTATTAGTCCCTACGAGCAGTACTTC; CDR3 protein: CASSLASVISPYEQYF
D gene: TRBD1; J gene: TRBJ2-7; V gene: TRBV11-3; clone size: NA; CDR3 DNA: TGTGCCAGCAGCCCCGGACAGGCCTACGAGCAGTACTTC; CDR3 protein: CASSPGQAYEQYF
D gene: NA; J gene: TRBJ2-7; V gene: TRBV7-9; clone size: NA; CDR3 DNA: TGTGCCAGCAGCCCCTCGGGAAACACCTACGAGCAGTACTTC; CDR3 protein: CASSPSGNTYEQYF
D gene: NA; J gene: TRBJ2-3; V gene: TRBV27; clone size: few; CDR3 DNA: TGTGCCAGCAAACTGACGAGCACAGATACGCAGTATTTT; CDR3 protein: CASKLTSTDTQYF
D gene: TRBD1; J gene: TRBJ1-5; V gene: TRBV6-1; clone size: NA; CDR3 DNA: TGTGCCAGCAGAGGACAGGCGGGTCAGCCCCAGCATTTT; CDR3 protein: CASRGQAGQPQHF
D gene: NA; J gene: TRBJ1-1; V gene: TRBV6-2/TRBV6-3; clone size: few; CDR3 DNA: TGTGCCAGCAGTGCCGGGACAAAGTCTTCCGTGGCTTTCTTT; CDR3 protein: CASSAGTKSSVAFF
D gene: NA; J gene: TRBJ2-4; V gene: TRBV6-1; clone size: NA; CDR3 DNA: TGTGCCAGCAGCGCCGGATCGGGGGGCTTGGCCAAAAACATTCAGTACTTC; CDR3 protein: CASSAGSGGLAKNIQYF
D gene: NA; J gene: TRBJ1-6; V gene: TRBV6-1; clone size: few; CDR3 DNA: TGTGCCAGCAGTCCGGGACCTAATTCACCCCTCCACTTT; CDR3 protein: CASSPGPNSPLHF
D gene: NA; J gene: TRBJ1-6; V gene: TRBV7-2; clone size: few; CDR3 DNA: TGTGCCAGCAGCCCCCGGGATTTAAGAGGGAGTTCACCCCTCCACTTT; CDR3 protein: CASSPRDLRGSSPLHF
D gene: NA; J gene: TRBJ1-5; V gene: TRBV6-2/TRBV6-3; clone size: NA; CDR3 DNA: TGTGCCAGCAGTACTCGGACAGACAGCAATCAGCCCCAGCATTTT; CDR3 protein: CASSTRTDSNQPQHF
D gene: NA; J gene: TRBJ1-2; V gene: TRBV5-1; clone size: NA; CDR3 DNA: TGCGCCAGCAGCTTCAATGGGGGCTACACCTTC; CDR3 protein: CASSFNGGYTF
D gene: TRBD1; J gene: TRBJ1-2; V gene: TRBV20-1; clone size: medium-sized; CDR3 DNA: TGCAGTGCTAGAGGGACAGGGGCCAACTATGGCTACACCTTC; CDR3 protein: CSARGTGANYGYTF
D gene: NA; J gene: TRBJ1-5; V gene: TRBV27; clone size: NA; CDR3 DNA: TGCACCAGCAGTTTAGGACTTTATAGCAATCAGCCCCAGCATTTT; CDR3 protein: CTSSLGLYSNQPQHF
D gene: NA; J gene: TRBJ2-3; V gene: TRBV10-3; clone size: NA; CDR3 DNA: TGTGCCAGCAGTTACCGCCGGGCGTTTACAGATACGCAGTATTTT; CDR3 protein: CASSYRRAFTDTQYF
D gene: NA; J gene: TRBJ2-7; V gene: TRBV20-1; clone size: NA; CDR3 DNA: TGCAGTGCTAGCAGGGGTGGCGGCTACGAGCAGTACTTC; CDR3 protein: CSASRGGGYEQYF
D gene: TRBD2; J gene: TRBJ2-3; V gene: TRBV10-3; clone size: NA; CDR3 DNA: TGTGCCATCAGTGAGTCGTTGGGCAAACCGGGACTAGCGGGGGGACCTAGAAGCACAGATACGCAGTATTTT; CDR3 protein: CAISESLGKPGLAGGPRSTDTQYF
D gene: TRBD2; J gene: TRBJ2-3; V gene: TRBV20-1; clone size: NA; CDR3 DNA: TGCAGTGCTAGTTGGTCCAGCGGGAGTTGGGTAGATACGCAGTATTTT; CDR3 protein: CSASWSSGSWVDTQYF
D gene: TRBD1; J gene: TRBJ1-1; V gene: TRBV27; clone size: NA; CDR3 DNA: TGTGCCAGCAGACAGAGCGGGACAGGGGCGAGGAACACTGAAGCTTTCTTT; CDR3 protein: CASRQSGTGARNTEAFF
D gene: NA; J gene: TRBJ2-5; V gene: TRBV24-1; clone size: NA; CDR3 DNA: TGTGCCACCGGCCAGAGGAGGGTGAGGACCGGTTTTCAGTACTTC; CDR3 protein: CATGQRRVRTGFQYF
D gene: NA; J gene: TRBJ1-5; V gene: TRBV6-1; clone size: NA; CDR3 DNA: TGTGCCAGCAGTGAAGTCCTGGGACCCCAGCATTTT; CDR3 protein: CASSEVLGPQHF
D gene: TRBD1; J gene: TRBJ2-7; V gene: TRBV24-1; clone size: once; CDR3 DNA: TGTGCCACCAGTGACTCGGACAGGCCCAACGAGCAGTACTTC; CDR3 protein: CATSDSDRPNEQYF
D gene: TRBD2; J gene: TRBJ2-3; V gene: TRBV9; clone size: once; CDR3 DNA: TGTGCCAGCAGCGGAGGGGCGGGGACTAGCGGGGGGATTACGCAGTATTTT; CDR3 protein: CASSGGAGTSGGITQYF
D gene: TRBD2; J gene: TRBJ2-7; V gene: TRBV11-2; clone size: NA; CDR3 DNA: TGTGCCAGCAGCCAAACTAGCGGCTTCGCCTACGAGCAGTACTTC; CDR3 protein: CASSQTSGFAYEQYF
D gene: NA; J gene: TRBJ2-2; V gene: TRBV27; clone size: NA; CDR3 DNA: TGTGCCAGCAGCCACTGGAACACCGGGGAGCTGTTTTTT; CDR3 protein: CASSHWNTGELFF
D gene: NA; J gene: TRBJ2-7; V gene: TRBV7-9; clone size: NA; CDR3 DNA: TGTGCCAGCAGCTTATGGGGCAGTGCAACCTACGAGCAGTACTTC; CDR3 protein: CASSLWGSATYEQYF
D gene: TRBD1; J gene: TRBJ2-7; V gene: TRBV20-1; clone size: NA; CDR3 DNA: TGCAGTGCCTCCACGACAGGGACGGAGGACGAGCAGTACTTC; CDR3 protein: CSASTTGTEDEQYF
D gene: NA; J gene: TRBJ1-2; V gene: TRBV6-1; clone size: NA; CDR3 DNA: TGTGCCAGCACAAGTGGGGTGACCTATGGCTACACCTTC; CDR3 protein: CASTSGVTYGYTF
D gene: NA; J gene: TRBJ1-3; V gene: TRBV6-1; clone size: NA; CDR3 DNA: TGTGCCAGCAGGAGCTCCGGGGGGTCTGGAAACACCATATATTTT; CDR3 protein: CASRSSGGSGNTIYF
D gene: NA; J gene: TRBJ1-3; V gene: TRBV29-1; clone size: NA; CDR3 DNA: TGCAGCGTTGAGGGGGGGCGGTTTGGAAACACCATATATTTT; CDR3 protein: CSVEGGRFGNTIYF
D gene: NA; J gene: TRBJ2-3; V gene: TRBV6-1; clone size: NA; CDR3 DNA: TGTGCCAGCAGATCAGATACCACAGATACGCAGTATTTT; CDR3 protein: CASRSDTTDTQYF
D gene: TRBD2; J gene: TRBJ2-2; V gene: TRBV5-4; clone size: NA; CDR3 DNA: TGTGCCAGCAGCTCAAGCGGGGCCCTCACCGGGGAGCTGTTTTTT; CDR3 protein: CASSSSGALTGELFF
D gene: NA; J gene: TRBJ1-2; V gene: TRBV27; clone size: few; CDR3 DNA: TGTGCCAGCAGTTTATCGATCCGGGACAAGAGGACCTTC; CDR3 protein: CASSLSIRDKRTF
D gene: NA; J gene: TRBJ1-1; V gene: TRBV27; clone size: NA; CDR3 DNA: TGTGCCAGCAGTTCTCCCGGGACGGCGAACACTGAAGCTTTCTTT; CDR3 protein: CASSSPGTANTEAFF
D gene: TRBD1; J gene: TRBJ1-6; V gene: TRBV19; clone size: NA; CDR3 DNA: TGTGCCAGTAGTTCGCCGGGACAGGGTTACGGTTCACCCCTCCACTTT; CDR3 protein: CASSSPGQGYGSPLHF
D gene: TRBD2; J gene: TRBJ2-1; V gene: TRBV7-2; clone size: NA; CDR3 DNA: TGTGCCAGCAGCATGGGACTAGCGGGGGGCCTCTTCTTC; CDR3 protein: CASSMGLAGGLFF
D gene: TRBD1; J gene: TRBJ1-5; V gene: TRBV20-1; clone size: few; CDR3 DNA: TGCAGTGCCCTACGACAGGGGTGGGCTCAGCCCCAGCATTTT; CDR3 protein: CSALRQGWAQPQHF
D gene: NA; J gene: TRBJ1-2; V gene: TRBV20-1; clone size: few; CDR3 DNA: TGCAGTGCCGGTCTCACGGAGGGCTATGGCTACACCTTC; CDR3 protein: CSAGLTEGYGYTF
D gene: NA; J gene: TRBJ2-3; V gene: TRBV7-2; clone size: NA; CDR3 DNA: TGTGCCAGCAGCTTAGGTCCAGATACGCAGTATTTT; CDR3 protein: CASSLGPDTQYF
D gene: NA; J gene: TRBJ1-2; V gene: TRBV4-3; clone size: NA; CDR3 DNA: TGCGCCAGCAGCCAAGAAACGGGGGACCGTGGCTACACCTTC; CDR3 protein: CASSQETGDRGYTF
D gene: TRBD1; J gene: TRBJ1-4; V gene: TRBV19; clone size: NA; CDR3 DNA: TGTGCCAGCTCACGAAGACAGGGTACTGAAAAACTGTTTTTT; CDR3 protein: CASSRRQGTEKLFF
D gene: TRBD1; J gene: TRBJ2-5; V gene: TRBV6-9; clone size: NA; CDR3 DNA: TGTGCCAGCAGCGATACAGGGGGCGGGGAGACCCAGTACTTC; CDR3 protein: CASSDTGGGETQYF
D gene: TRBD2; J gene: TRBJ2-5; V gene: TRBV7-2; clone size: few; CDR3 DNA: TGTGCCAGCAGCTCACGCCGCGGGGGGGGGGAGACCCAGTACTTC; CDR3 protein: CASSSRRGGGETQYF
D gene: TRBD2; J gene: TRBJ2-7; V gene: TRBV7-8; clone size: NA; CDR3 DNA: TGTGCCAGCAGCTTGCGGGGGGGGCCCTACGAGCAGTACTTC; CDR3 protein: CASSLRGGPYEQYF
D gene: NA; J gene: TRBJ1-2; V gene: TRBV6-1; clone size: NA; CDR3 DNA: TGTGCCAGCAGCCCGACAATGGGAAACTATGGCTACACCTTC; CDR3 protein: CASSPTMGNYGYTF